Below, 27 T cell receptor beta chains from the same sample are listed, as sequenced in a study of beta chain features in type 1 diabetes. Their antigens remain unidentified. Overall study results and limits: Researchers report that Type 1 diabetes patients had moderately but significantly shorter TCRB CDR3s across all four CD4+ subsets.

TCRB transcripts that were expressed got sequenced, as all of the isolated RNA had been reverse transcribed. Assay used: immunoSEQ multiplex PCR; TCRdb lists only in-frame clones, some missing. This table holds 35,000 to 45,000 clones, 60% to 75% found once. The sequencing input was Tregs from blood. The origin of the receptors is a man aged 30 to 45 with type 1 diabetes. Some clones in this sample may be carry-over from other donors' samples.

The chain is built from TRBV27 and TRBJ2-5; maybe TRBD1 (7 bases). The CDR3 runs 13 residues. Trimming shortened V by 6 bases and J by 5 bases, and 13 bases separated the two germline ends. Germline values: CDR1 MNHEY, CDR2 SMNVEV (reference sequence). The CDR3 protein is CASRIQGRETQYF. CDR3 DNA sequence: TGTGCCAGCAGGATACAGGGGAGGGAGACCCAGTACTTC.

This rearrangement joins TRBV19 to TRBJ2-1, with 10 bases aligning to TRBD1. Germline CDR1 LNHDA, CDR2 SQIVND (reference sequence). This CDR3 comprises 16 residues. The V gene end was trimmed by 6 bases and the J gene end by 7 bases; junction bases not matched to a gene: 12. For the CDR3, the DNA is TGTGCCAGTAGGGGACAGGGGCTGGGATCTCGGAATGAGCAGTTCTTC. Residues: CASRGQGLGSRNEQFF.

Comments on this clone: At one end, the junction sequence differs from germline, possibly due to a read error. The chain links TRBV7-8 to TRBJ2-3; 8 bases line up with TRBD1. The CDR3 totals 15 residues. Germline-derived CDR1 and CDR2 are SGHVS and FQNEAQ. The CDR3 loop is CASRLAGGRTDTQYF. CDR3 sequence (DNA): TGTGCCAGCAGGTTAGCAGGGGGCCGCACAGATACGCAGTATTTT.

This chain connects TRBV2 to TRBJ1-2, with 7 bases matching TRBD1. Germline trimming cut 6 bases from V and 7 bases from J; bases unmatched to any gene: 11. This CDR3 comprises 14 residues. Germline values: CDR1 SNHLY, CDR2 FYNNEI. This CDR3 is CASSAWDSAGGYTF. The DNA for the CDR3 is TGTGCCAGCAGCGCCTGGGACAGTGCAGGTGGCTACACCTTC.

The rearrangement links TRBV5-1 to TRBJ2-1, with 7 bases that match TRBD1. Germline loops: CDR1 SGHRS, CDR2 YFSETQ. The CDR3 spans 15 residues. Trimming at V came to 2 bases and at J to 6 bases, leaving 8 bases not matched to a gene. CDR3 region: CASSFAGTAINEQFF. CDR3 sequence (DNA): TGCGCCAGCAGCTTCGCCGGGACAGCGATCAATGAGCAGTTCTTC. The full variable domain, its missing parts supplied by reference TRBV5-1 and TRBJ2-1, is KAGVTQTPRYLIKTRGQQVTLSCSPISGHRSVSWYQQTPGQGLQFLFEYFSETQRNKGNFPGRFSGRQFSNSRSEMNVSTLELGDSALYLCASSFAGTAINEQFFGPGTRLTVL.

This clone was observed a few times. The genes are TRBV7-9 and TRBJ2-7; a weak D match, TRBD1 (5 bases). The CDR3 totals 15 residues. Germline loops: CDR1 SEHNR, CDR2 FQNEAQ (reference sequence). V shed 5 bases and J shed 1 base, with 15 bases lying between them. CDR3 nucleotides: TGTGCCAGCAGCCCAGGCCAGGGAAGGTCCTACGAGCAGTACTTC. Amino acid sequence: CASSPGQGRSYEQYF. Full variable domain (missing parts from reference TRBV7-9 and TRBJ2-7): DTGVSQNPRHKITKRGQNVTFRCDPISEHNRLYWYRQTLGQGPEFLTYFQNEAQLEKSRLLSDRFSAERPKGSFSTLEIQRTEQGDSAMYLCASSPGQGRSYEQYFGPGTRLTVT.

The chain links TRBV7-9 to TRBJ2-1; D is perhaps TRBD1 (5 bases). The V end lost 5 bases, the J end lost 0 bases, and 11 bases lay between the germline ends. Germline-derived CDR1 and CDR2 are SEHNR and FQNEAQ (reference sequence). The CDR3 loop spans 15 amino acids. The CDR3, as DNA: TGTGCCAGCAGCATAAACAGGTTCTCCTACAATGAGCAGTTCTTC. Translating gives CASSINRFSYNEQFF.

The gene calls are TRBV7-3 and TRBJ2-5; TRBD1 agrees at 9 bases. The CDR3 contains 13 residues. Germline CDR1 is SGHTA and CDR2 is FQGTGA. The J segment lost 4 bases and the V segment lost 4 bases, leaving 1 base of the junction unmatched. CDR3 DNA sequence: TGTGCCAGCAGCTCGGGACAGGGAGAGACCCAGTACTTC. It codes for CASSSGQGETQYF.

V is TRBV5-1 and J is TRBJ1-6; a possible D gene is TRBD1 (5 bases). The CDR3 has 14 residues. Trimming removed 4 bases from V and 9 bases from J, with 14 bases in between. Germline V lookup: CDR1 SGHRS, CDR2 YFSETQ. The DNA for the CDR3 is TGCGCCAGCAGCACCGGGGGAGGGAGTTCACCCCTCCACTTT. This gives the protein CASSTGGGSSPLHF.

V is TRBV14 and J is TRBJ2-1; D call uncertain. Germline CDR1 SGHDN, CDR2 FVKESK. There are 13 residues in the CDR3. V lost 0 bases to trimming and J lost 12 bases, with 12 bases between them. CDR3 loop: CASSQDYQTGQFF. The CDR3 coding sequence is TGTGCCAGCAGCCAAGATTACCAGACGGGGCAGTTCTTC.

This clone was observed a handful of times. This rearrangement joins TRBV14 to TRBJ1-2; a weak D match, TRBD1 (5 bases). The ends were cut back, 4 bases at V and 4 bases at J, with 16 bases in the middle. Germline CDR1 and CDR2: SGHDN and FVKESK. The CDR3 is made up of 15 amino acids. Here the CDR3 reads CASSPGGTDFYGYTF. CDR3 DNA: TGTGCCAGCAGCCCGGGGGGTACGGACTTCTATGGCTACACCTTC.

This clone is a singleton in its sample. The chain is built from TRBV6-1 and TRBJ2-5; no reliable D call. Germline lookup yields CDR1 MNHNS and CDR2 SASEGT. The V end was cut by 2 bases, the J end by 5 bases, with 6 bases between. CDR3 length: 12 amino acids. CDR3: CASSESVETQYF. The CDR3 DNA reads TGTGCCAGCAGTGAATCTGTCGAGACCCAGTACTTC.

This clone was counted a single time. The gene calls are TRBV5-1 and TRBJ2-1; TRBD2 aligns across 7 bases. J lost 5 bases, V lost 4 bases, and 9 bases had no gene match. From germline, CDR1 is SGHRS and CDR2 YFSETQ. The length of the CDR3 is 15 residues. The CDR3 is CASSPSGVPHNEQFF. For the CDR3, the DNA is TGCGCCAGCAGCCCCAGCGGGGTACCCCACAATGAGCAGTTCTTC.

This clone appeared a few times. The chain carries TRBV7-2 and TRBJ2-1; the D gene is possibly TRBD2 (7 bases). Between the trimmed V and J ends, which lost 2 bases and 4 bases, there was a span of 18 bases. Looked up from germline, CDR1 is SGHTA and CDR2 is FQGNSA. The CDR3 runs to 17 residues. The CDR3 is CASSLRGGRGLYNEQFF. The CDR3 bases are TGTGCCAGCAGCTTAAGGGGGGGGCGGGGCCTTTACAATGAGCAGTTCTTC.

The genes are TRBV18 and TRBJ2-1, with D tentatively TRBD1 (6 bases). V was trimmed by 4 bases and J by 5 bases, leaving 15 bases between them. This CDR3 has 15 residues. Germline V gene lookup returns CDR1 KGHSH and CDR2 LQKENI. The DNA of the CDR3 is TGTGCCAGCTCACTCTCCGGGACATTCAACAATGAGCAGTTCTTC. Translated: CASSLSGTFNNEQFF.

This chain links TRBV5-4 with TRBJ2-2; a weak D match, TRBD2 (6 bases). CDR1 and CDR2 (germline): SGHNT, YYREEE (reference sequence). The CDR3 contains 15 residues. V was trimmed by 6 bases and J by 4 bases, leaving 16 bases between them. CDR3 coding DNA: TGTGCCAGCACCACTGACGGGGGACCCACCGGGGAGCTGTTTTTT. Translated, it gives CASTTDGGPTGELFF.

The chain uses TRBV28 and TRBJ2-7, with D uncertain. Germline V gene data show CDR1 as MDHEN and CDR2 as SYDVKM. V was cut by 6 bases and J by 4 bases, with 10 bases left in between. The CDR3 has 12 amino acids. CDR3 in amino acids: CASSRTAYEQYF. The CDR3 coding sequence is TGTGCCAGCAGCAGAACAGCTTACGAGCAGTACTTC.

This clone occurred a few times. The gene calls are TRBV19 and TRBJ2-6, with D tentatively TRBD1 (6 bases). Germline V gene lookup returns CDR1 LNHDA and CDR2 SQIVND (reference sequence). Trimming took off 5 bases at V and 3 bases at J, with 11 bases between the two ends. The CDR3 loop spans 15 amino acids. The CDR3 DNA follows: TGTGCCAGTAGTGCGAACAGGGATGGGGCCAACGTCCTGACTTTC. Amino acids: CASSANRDGANVLTF.

This clone was recorded a few times. The CDR3 nucleotides are TGTGCCAGCAGCTTAGCGGGACTAGCGGCCGCGGGGGGGACCCAGTACTTC. Its translation: CASSLAGLAAAGGTQYF. J is TRBJ2-5 and V is TRBV7-2; 11 nucleotides agree with TRBD2. CDR3 length: 17 residues. Germline values: CDR1 SGHTA, CDR2 FQGNSA. Trimming at V came to 0 bases and at J to 7 bases, leaving 10 bases not matched to a gene.

The V gene is TRBV5-1, the J gene TRBJ2-5, with TRBD2 as a possible D gene (7 bases). Germline CDR1 SGHRS, CDR2 YFSETQ. V was trimmed by 6 bases and J by 5 bases, leaving 17 bases between them. This CDR3 spans 14 amino acids. DNA of the CDR3: TGCGCCAGCACCCATCTAGGGGGGGACGAGACCCAGTACTTC. It specifies CASTHLGGDETQYF.

The V call is TRBV29-1, the J call TRBJ2-1, with 11 positions matching TRBD2. This CDR3 is 15 amino acids long. In germline, CDR1 is SQVTM, CDR2 ANQGSEA. V shed 0 bases, J shed 8 bases, and the junction held 6 bases outside the gene matches. The CDR3 nucleotides read TGCAGCGTTGAAGATAGCGGGGGGGCTCGACATGAGCAGTTCTTC. It translates to CSVEDSGGARHEQFF.

This clone was found once. V gene TRBV5-1 combines with J gene TRBJ2-7; 9 nucleotides align to TRBD2. The CDR3 is made up of 14 amino acids. Looked up from germline, CDR1 is SGHRS and CDR2 is YFSETQ. The ends lost 1 base at V and 2 bases at J; junction bases unmatched: 1. As DNA, the CDR3 is TGCGCCAGCAGCTTGACTAGCGGGCCCTACGAGCAGTACTTC. Translating it yields CASSLTSGPYEQYF. The full variable domain, rest sourced from reference TRBV5-1 and TRBJ2-7, is KAGVTQTPRYLIKTRGQQVTLSCSPISGHRSVSWYQQTPGQGLQFLFEYFSETQRNKGNFPGRFSGRQFSNSRSEMNVSTLELGDSALYLCASSLTSGPYEQYFGPGTRLTVT.

The genes are TRBV29-1 and TRBJ1-1; maybe TRBD1 (6 bases). V was trimmed by 6 bases and J by 11 bases, leaving 13 bases between them. Germline assignment: CDR1 SQVTM and CDR2 ANQGSEA. The CDR3 contains 10 residues. The CDR3: CSVGTGPAFF. The CDR3 DNA follows: TGCAGCGTCGGAACAGGGCCGGCTTTCTTT.

The rearrangement links TRBV7-3 to TRBJ2-1; 7 bases map to TRBD2. V was clipped by 6 bases and J by 8 bases; unmatched bases: 7. The CDR3 totals 13 residues. Germline V gene sequence: CDR1 SGHTA, CDR2 FQGTGA. This chain's CDR3 is CASSTSSGDEQFF. Written as DNA, the CDR3 is TGTGCCAGCAGTACCTCTAGCGGCGATGAGCAGTTCTTC.

The chain recombines TRBV5-1 with TRBJ1-2; no clear D gene. This CDR3 region has 13 residues. Trimming left V 5 bases short and J 5 bases short, with 13 bases between. Germline CDR1 is SGHRS and CDR2 is YFSETQ. The CDR3 DNA is TGCGCCAGCAGTGAGAGTGGAGGGTATGGCTACACCTTC. Translated: CASSESGGYGYTF. Full variable domain (missing parts from reference TRBV5-1 and TRBJ1-2): KAGVTQTPRYLIKTRGQQVTLSCSPISGHRSVSWYQQTPGQGLQFLFEYFSETQRNKGNFPGRFSGRQFSNSRSEMNVSTLELGDSALYLCASSESGGYGYTFGSGTRLTVV.

V usage is TRBV5-4 and J usage is TRBJ1-1, with D maybe TRBD1 (5 bases). The CDR3 has 13 amino acids. CDR1 is SGHNT, CDR2 YYREEE, per germline (reference sequence). V lost 0 bases and J 3 bases, leaving 6 bases between the germline ends. This CDR3 reads CASSLGGHTEAFF. CDR3 bases: TGTGCCAGCAGCTTGGGGGGCCACACTGAAGCTTTCTTT.

V gene TRBV5-1 combines with J gene TRBJ2-3; 14 bases are a match to TRBD2. V shed 4 bases and J 4 bases; nucleotides not matched to a gene: 5. Looked up from germline, CDR1 is SGHRS and CDR2 is YFSETQ. The CDR3 contains 16 residues. CDR3 loop: CASSPGTSGSSDTQYF. The DNA of the CDR3 is TGCGCCAGCAGCCCCGGGACTAGCGGGAGCTCAGATACGCAGTATTTT.